These 25 T cell receptor beta chains share one sample of origin, sequenced in a study of blood T cell repertoires in COVID-19. Libraries were prepared by immunoSEQ multiplex PCR; TCRdb keeps only in-frame clonotypes and omits some of them. The table has 15,000 to 20,000 clones, around 80% seen once. The sample consisted of peripheral blood. The receptors were sampled from a man in his forties with active or convalescent COVID-19.

The genes are TRBV5-6 and TRBJ2-5; 10 bases line up with TRBD2. Germline CDR1 and CDR2: SGHDT and YYEEEE. CDR3 size: 15 residues. Trimming at V came to 4 bases and at J to 2 bases, leaving 5 bases not matched to a gene. The CDR3 loop is CASSPRLAGQETQYF. The CDR3 bases are TGTGCCAGCAGCCCAAGACTAGCGGGTCAAGAGACCCAGTACTTC. Complete variable domain (other parts from reference TRBV5-6 and TRBJ2-5): DAGVTQSPTHLIKTRGQQVTLRCSPKSGHDTVSWYQQALGQGPQFIFQYYEEEERQRGNFPDRFSGHQFPNYSSELNVNALLLGDSALYLCASSPRLAGQETQYFGPGTRLLVL.

This clone was picked up a small number of times. The chain joins TRBV5-5 to TRBJ2-2; 9 bases are shared with TRBD1. This CDR3 contains 15 residues. Unmatched junction bases numbered 8, after V lost 5 bases and J lost 6 bases. Germline loops: CDR1 SGHKS, CDR2 YYEKEE (reference sequence). The CDR3 region is CASRSGTGTAGELFF. CDR3 DNA: TGTGCCAGCAGATCCGGGACAGGGACGGCCGGGGAGCTGTTTTTT.

This chain uses TRBV5-1 with TRBJ1-1, with D uncertain. V was pared by 4 bases and J by 2 bases, with 6 bases between. The CDR3 loop spans 12 amino acids. The germline V gene encodes CDR1 SGHRS and CDR2 YFSETQ. CDR3 loop: CASSLLNTEAFF. CDR3 bases: TGCGCCAGCAGCCTTCTTAACACTGAAGCTTTCTTT.

The J gene is TRBJ1-1, the V gene TRBV6-4; 7 bases align to TRBD1. Losses at the gene ends were 0 bases for V and 4 bases for J; bases not matched to a gene: 5. Per germline, CDR1 MRHNA and CDR2 SNTAGT. CDR3 length equals 15 residues. Written as DNA, the CDR3 is TGTGCCAGCAGTGACTCGAACAGGGGTGTCACTGAAGCTTTCTTT. This gives the protein CASSDSNRGVTEAFF.

The V and J genes are TRBV19 and TRBJ2-7; 7 bases line up with TRBD1. This CDR3 comprises 14 residues. With 3 bases clipped from V and 0 bases from J, the junction kept 2 bases outside the gene matches. Germline V gene data show CDR1 as LNHDA and CDR2 as SQIVND (reference sequence). In DNA, the CDR3 is TGTGCCAGTAGTATCAGGGGGTCCTCCTACGAGCAGTACTTC. It is translated as CASSIRGSSYEQYF.

Here the CDR3 reads CASRRGADTQYF. The DNA for the CDR3 is TGTGCCAGCAGGCGGGGGGCCGATACGCAGTATTTT. The chain employs TRBV2 and TRBJ2-3, with TRBD2 identical over 8 bases. Germline CDR1 SNHLY, CDR2 FYNNEI. V shed 6 bases and J 6 bases; nucleotides not matched to a gene: 2. The CDR3 has 12 residues.

The CDR3 region is CASSVVSGGASDTQYF. CDR3 DNA sequence: TGTGCCAGCAGCGTAGTGAGCGGGGGGGCTTCTGATACGCAGTATTTT. This chain joins TRBV9 and TRBJ2-3; 10 bases fit TRBD2. Germline V gene data show CDR1 as SGDLS and CDR2 as YYNGEE. This CDR3 is 16 amino acids long. V lost 0 bases and J lost 6; bases outside the gene matches: 7.

The gene calls are TRBV19 and TRBJ1-5; TRBD1 matches at 8 bases. Trimming at V came to 5 bases and at J to 11 bases, leaving 14 bases not matched to a gene. The germline V gene has CDR1 LNHDA and CDR2 SQIVND (reference sequence). This CDR3 has 15 residues. The CDR3 reads CASSPRQGPRVAQHF. The CDR3 DNA follows: TGTGCCAGTAGTCCGAGACAGGGGCCCCGCGTGGCCCAGCATTTT.

This rearrangement joins TRBV7-2 to TRBJ2-5; 7 bases match TRBD2. Trimming cost V 1 base and J 1 base; bases outside gene matches: 6. Germline lookup yields CDR1 SGHTA and CDR2 FQGNSA. The CDR3 is 16 amino acids. The CDR3 coding sequence is TGTGCCAGCAGCTTAGGGGCGGGGGACGTCCAAGAGACCCAGTACTTC. Amino acid sequence: CASSLGAGDVQETQYF.

The CDR3 here is CASSYSRESGYTF. The CDR3 DNA is TGTGCCAGCAGTTACTCGCGCGAGAGCGGCTACACCTTC. The chain recombines TRBV6-5 with TRBJ1-2; D gene unclear. The CDR3 length is 13 residues. CDR1 and CDR2 (germline): MNHEY, SVGAGI. The V gene lost 0 bases and the J gene lost 8 bases, with 10 bases spanning the gap.

V gene TRBV6-5 combines with J gene TRBJ1-3; D perhaps matches TRBD1 (5 bases). V was cut by 6 bases and J by 0 bases, with 9 bases left in between. Germline V CDR1 and CDR2: MNHEY, SVGAGI. This CDR3 spans 14 amino acids. CDR3 sequence reads: CASRTAYSGNTIYF. For the CDR3, the DNA is TGTGCCAGCAGGACAGCGTACTCTGGAAACACCATATATTTT.

The J gene is TRBJ2-1, the V gene TRBV3-1 (or the pseudogene TRBV3-2); TRBD2 matches 8 bases. V dropped 4 bases and J dropped 8; count of bases not matched to a gene: 13. The germline CDR1 and CDR2 sequences are LGHDT and YNNKEL (reference sequence). This CDR3 is 16 amino acids long. The CDR3 region has the DNA TGTGCCAGCAGCCTTTCGTCCAGCGGGGGTACGGATGAGCAGTTCTTC. Protein: CASSLSSSGGTDEQFF.

J is TRBJ2-1 and V is TRBV6-5; 7 bases are a match to TRBD1. The CDR3 sequence is 14 residues long. Germline-derived CDR1 and CDR2 are MNHEY and SVGAGI. The V and J ends lost 0 bases and 5 bases, in that order; junction bases with no gene match: 1. The chain's CDR3 is CASSYSGTDNEQFF. CDR3 nucleotides: TGTGCCAGCAGTTACTCGGGGACAGACAATGAGCAGTTCTTC.

This clone was found a few times. The rearrangement uses TRBV2 and TRBJ2-7; 10 bases match TRBD1. The CDR3 is 14 residues long. Losses at the gene ends were 11 bases for V and 1 base for J; bases not matched to a gene: 8. Per germline, CDR1 SNHLY and CDR2 FYNNEI. The CDR3 region is CAGKGQGLSYEQYF. The DNA for the CDR3 is TGTGCCGGAAAGGGACAGGGGCTATCCTACGAGCAGTACTTC.

There are a few counts of this clone. The CDR3 spells CASSPSLGGLTEAFF. In DNA, the CDR3 is TGTGCCAGCTCACCCTCCCTGGGGGGTCTCACTGAAGCTTTCTTT. The chain combines TRBV18 with TRBJ1-1; D may be TRBD1 (5 bases). The CDR3 loop spans 15 amino acids. Germline CDR1 and CDR2: KGHSH and LQKENI. Trimming pared 3 bases from V and 4 bases from J, leaving 15 bases between.

The CDR3 DNA follows: TGTGCCAGCAGCCTTGAGAGCTACAATGAGCAGTTCTTC. Its protein is CASSLESYNEQFF. The gene calls are TRBV27 and TRBJ2-1; D not resolved. Trimming cost V 6 bases and J 3 bases, with 9 bases left between them. The germline V gene encodes CDR1 MNHEY and CDR2 SMNVEV (reference sequence). The CDR3 runs to 13 residues.

This clone showed up just a few times. The chain employs TRBV11-2 and TRBJ2-2; D remains unclear. Germline CDR1 SGHAT, CDR2 FQNNGV. The CDR3 spans 16 residues. V was trimmed by 6 bases and J by 1 base, leaving 15 bases between them. CDR3 in amino acids: CASRSLPNGNTGELFF. DNA of the CDR3: TGTGCCAGCAGATCTCTCCCTAATGGGAACACCGGGGAGCTGTTTTTT.

The gene calls are TRBV5-4 and TRBJ2-3, with 10 nucleotides matching TRBD2. The germline V gene encodes CDR1 SGHNT and CDR2 YYREEE (reference sequence). The J segment lost 4 bases and the V segment lost 2 bases, leaving 4 bases of the junction unmatched. The CDR3 length is 15 residues. DNA for the CDR3: TGTGCCAGCAGCTTCCAGCGGGGGGGCCCAGATACGCAGTATTTT. Translation: CASSFQRGGPDTQYF.

The chain has TRBV6-5 and TRBJ2-3, with 9 nucleotides matching TRBD1. The length of the CDR3 is 16 residues. The junction had 6 bases not matched to a gene; V was cut back by 2 bases and J by 3 bases. Per germline, CDR1 MNHEY and CDR2 SVGAGI. CDR3 sequence: CASSYQGQGRTDTQYF. The CDR3 DNA is TGTGCCAGCAGTTACCAGGGACAGGGTAGGACAGATACGCAGTATTTT.

The CDR3 sequence is CASSLGESRTF. The CDR3 DNA follows: TGTGCCAGCAGCTTAGGAGAATCTCGAACCTTC. This chain joins TRBV7-8 and TRBJ1-2; D remains unclear. The CDR3 spans 11 residues. Germline V CDR1 and CDR2: SGHVS, FQNEAQ. Trimming took 1 base from V and 14 from J, leaving 11 bases between them.

CDR3 nucleotides: TGTGCCAGCTCACCGGGAGGAGGGGACACCATATATTTT. Translating it yields CASSPGGGDTIYF. The chain employs TRBV18 and TRBJ1-3; tentative D call: TRBD1 (5 bases). From germline, CDR1 is KGHSH and CDR2 LQKENI. V was clipped by 3 bases and J by 8 bases, with 11 bases between them. The CDR3 extends over 13 amino acids.

The chain couples TRBV29-1 to TRBJ2-7, with 12 bases that match TRBD2. CDR1 SQVTM and CDR2 ANQGSEA come from the germline V gene. This CDR3 comprises 14 residues. The ends lost 1 base at V and 3 bases at J; junction bases unmatched: 1. CDR3 residues: CSVEGLAGDYEQYF. For the CDR3, the DNA is TGCAGCGTTGAAGGACTAGCGGGGGACTACGAGCAGTACTTC.

The V gene is TRBV4-1, the J gene TRBJ2-5; 12 bases are a match to TRBD2. Trimming removed 2 bases from V and 4 bases from J; junction bases left unmatched: 5. This CDR3 has 16 residues. Germline CDR1 is MGHRA and CDR2 is YSYEKL. Here the CDR3 DNA reads TGCGCCAGCAGCCAACTAGGACTAGCGGGGATAGAGACCCAGTACTTC. This gives the protein CASSQLGLAGIETQYF.

This CDR3 is CASSPRRMRGGLGTGELFF. CDR3 DNA sequence: TGTGCCAGCAGTCCCCGGAGGATGCGGGGGGGCCTTGGCACCGGGGAGCTGTTTTTT. The V gene is TRBV6-2 or TRBV6-3, the J gene TRBJ2-2; 9 bases align to TRBD2. J was trimmed by 4 bases and V by 5 bases; bases with no gene match: 17. The germline CDR1 and CDR2 sequences are MNHEY and SVGEGT. The CDR3 contains 19 residues.

The chain carries TRBV4-2 and TRBJ1-4; a weak D match, TRBD1 (5 bases). CDR3 length: 17 amino acids. Deletions cut 0 bases from V and 9 bases from J, with 20 bases between. The germline CDR1 and CDR2 sequences are LGHNA and YNFKEQ. CDR3 sequence reads: CASSQDEWEGRRQKLFF. Here the CDR3 DNA reads TGTGCCAGCAGCCAAGATGAGTGGGAGGGGAGGAGGCAAAAACTGTTTTTT.